The 4 T cell receptor beta chains listed next were all sequenced from one sample in a study of blood T cell repertoires in COVID-19. TCRdb's copy holds only in-frame clones and misses some; the assay was immunoSEQ multiplex PCR. The sample carries some 56,000 clones, around 81% recorded once. Sequencing was performed on peripheral blood. These receptors all stem from a woman at least 80 years old with active or convalescent COVID-19.

This sequence joins TRBV21-1 and TRBJ2-1; the tabulated D call, TRBD1, remains unverified against the DNA. TRBV21-1 is tagged as a pseudogene. The CDR3 has 15 residues. In nucleotides, the CDR3 is TGTGCCAGCAGCTCCCGGGACAGGGAGAACAATGAGCAGTTCTTC. This gives the protein CASSSRDRENNEQFF.

The chain employs TRBV7-3 and TRBJ2-5; D gene ambiguous. Trimming left V 2 bases short and J 3 bases short, with 7 bases between. Germline CDR1 and CDR2: SGHTA and FQGTGA. The CDR3 is made up of 13 amino acids. The DNA for the CDR3 is TGTGCCAGCAGCTTAGGAGTTGAAGAGACCCAGTACTTC. Its protein product is CASSLGVEETQYF.

V usage is TRBV3-1 (or the pseudogene TRBV3-2) and J usage is TRBJ1-4; TRBD1 agrees at 8 bases. The trim removed 6 bases at V and 10 bases at J, leaving 4 bases unmatched. CDR3 length equals 12 residues. Germline V gene sequence: CDR1 LGHDT, CDR2 YNNKEL (reference sequence). DNA of the CDR3: TGTGCCAGCAGTGGACAGGGATTAAAACTGTTTTTT. It specifies CASSGQGLKLFF.

The genes are TRBV19 and TRBJ1-4; D perhaps matches TRBD1 (5 bases). The germline gives CDR1 LNHDA, CDR2 SQIVND (reference sequence). The CDR3 totals 15 residues. Trimming took off 7 bases at V and 0 bases at J, with 12 bases between the two ends. This CDR3 is CASIGLGATNEKLFF. In DNA form, the CDR3 reads TGTGCCAGTATCGGACTAGGGGCAACTAATGAAAAACTGTTTTTT. Filled out from reference TRBV19 and TRBJ1-4, the complete variable domain reads DGGITQSPKYLFRKEGQNVTLSCEQNLNHDAMYWYRQDPGQGLRLIYYSQIVNDFQKGDIAEGYSVSREKKESFPLTVTSAQKNPTAFYLCASIGLGATNEKLFFGSGTQLSVL.